These T cell receptor beta chains were read from a single sample in a study of early T cells in non-severe SARS-CoV-2 infection. TCRdb fed the 5' RACE reads into MiXCR, producing one record per CDR3 protein. The sample holds roughly 29,000 distinct CDR3 sequences, 6% to 7.5% seen once. The sequencing here drew on whole blood, taken at baseline. Receptors originate from an adult who was a healthcare worker with PCR-confirmed SARS-CoV-2 infection or an uninfected control (not recorded which). Each CDR3 is given with its conserved first and last residue. A D gene is named only where the DNA matches it firmly. Rows may omit the clone size; those that give it use once, few, many or a size class.

abundance	d_gene	v_gene	j_gene	CDR3aa	CDR3nt
many	NA	TRBV12-3/TRBV12-4	TRBJ1-5	CASSLGGLDQPQHF	TGTGCCAGCAGTTTAGGGGGGCTGGACCAGCCCCAGCATTTT
many	TRBD1	TRBV7-9	TRBJ1-4	CASTQKTGWPEKLFF	TGTGCCAGCACTCAAAAGACAGGGTGGCCTGAAAAACTGTTTTTT
many	TRBD1	TRBV6-6	TRBJ1-1	CASSPGGAGESTEAFF	TGTGCCAGCAGTCCAGGGGGGGCAGGGGAAAGCACTGAAGCTTTCTTT
NA	NA	TRBV20-1	TRBJ2-7	CSAKSRQHYEQYF	TGCAGTGCAAAAAGCAGGCAACACTACGAGCAGTACTTC
NA	NA	TRBV29-1	TRBJ1-1	CSVPGRLQAWNTEAFF	TGCAGCGTACCAGGTCGACTCCAAGCATGGAACACTGAAGCTTTCTTT
many	NA	TRBV12-3/TRBV12-4	TRBJ2-7	CASSLSQVNEQYF	TGTGCCAGCAGTTTAAGTCAGGTCAACGAGCAGTACTTC
NA	NA	TRBV6-2/TRBV6-3	TRBJ2-5	CASSYWQGSPTQYF	TGTGCCAGCAGTTACTGGCAGGGTAGCCCGACCCAGTACTTC
NA	NA	TRBV4-3	TRBJ1-1	CASSQDRTAGVAFF	TGCGCCAGCAGCCAAGATAGGACAGCTGGGGTGGCTTTCTTT
NA	NA	TRBV19	TRBJ2-6	CASTKGPGANVLTF	TGTGCCAGTACCAAGGGACCTGGGGCCAACGTCCTGACTTTC
many	TRBD2	TRBV10-3	TRBJ2-3	CAISELRTSGSSTDTQYF	TGTGCCATCAGTGAGTTGAGGACTAGCGGTTCTAGCACAGATACGCAGTATTTT
few	NA	TRBV7-8	TRBJ2-3	CATSPPSTDTQYF	TGTGCCACCTCCCCTCCTAGCACAGATACGCAGTATTTT
many	TRBD1	TRBV18	TRBJ2-7	CASSPRDRVSYEQYF	TGTGCCAGCTCACCCCGGGACAGGGTCTCCTACGAGCAGTACTTC
many	NA	TRBV7-3	TRBJ2-6	CASSSSSTSGANVLTF	TGTGCCAGCAGCTCCTCTTCAACCTCTGGGGCCAACGTCCTGACTTTC
many	NA	TRBV6-2/TRBV6-3	TRBJ2-5	CASREYETQYF	TGTGCCAGCAGGGAATACGAGACCCAGTACTTC
many	NA	TRBV7-4	TRBJ1-4	CASIRADNEKLFF	TGTGCCAGCATCCGGGCCGATAATGAAAAACTGTTTTTT
NA	TRBD2	TRBV11-2	TRBJ2-3	CASSSSGVTDTQYF	TGTGCCAGCAGCTCCAGCGGGGTCACAGATACGCAGTATTTT
NA	TRBD2	TRBV20-1	TRBJ2-1	CSATTSGGFNEQFF	TGCAGTGCTACGACTAGCGGGGGTTTCAATGAGCAGTTCTTC
many	TRBD1	TRBV3-1	TRBJ2-5	CASSQVPGTGGREETQYF	TGTGCCAGCAGCCAAGTCCCTGGGACAGGGGGGAGGGAAGAGACCCAGTACTTC
many	TRBD1	TRBV7-2	TRBJ1-2	CASRTWDRGAQGYGYTF	TGTGCCAGCAGGACCTGGGACAGGGGGGCTCAGGGCTATGGCTACACCTTC
many	TRBD2	TRBV20-1	TRBJ2-3	CSAYSGMSTDTQYF	TGCAGTGCCTATAGCGGGATGAGCACAGATACGCAGTATTTT
many	NA	TRBV6-5	TRBJ2-6	CASRPVGGYYSGANVLTF	TGTGCCAGCAGGCCAGTGGGGGGCTACTACTCTGGGGCCAACGTCCTGACTTTC
many	NA	TRBV6-6	TRBJ2-7	CASSYSGQGIGEQYF	TGTGCCAGCAGTTACTCGGGGCAGGGGATAGGCGAGCAGTACTTC